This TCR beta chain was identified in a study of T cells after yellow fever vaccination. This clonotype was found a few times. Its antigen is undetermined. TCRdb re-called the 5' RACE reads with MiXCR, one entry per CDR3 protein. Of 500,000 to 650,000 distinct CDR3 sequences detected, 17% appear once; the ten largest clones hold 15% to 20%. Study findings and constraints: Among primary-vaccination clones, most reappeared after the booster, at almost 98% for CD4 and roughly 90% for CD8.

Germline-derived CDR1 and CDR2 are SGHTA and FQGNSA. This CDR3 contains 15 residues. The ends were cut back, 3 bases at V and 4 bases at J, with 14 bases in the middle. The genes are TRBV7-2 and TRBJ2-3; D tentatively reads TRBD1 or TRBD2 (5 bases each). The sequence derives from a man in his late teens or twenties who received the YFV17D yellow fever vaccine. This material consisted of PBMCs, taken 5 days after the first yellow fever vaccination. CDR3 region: CASSFTGTNSDTQYF. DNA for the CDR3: TGTGCCAGCAGCTTCACCGGGACCAATTCAGATACGCAGTATTTT.